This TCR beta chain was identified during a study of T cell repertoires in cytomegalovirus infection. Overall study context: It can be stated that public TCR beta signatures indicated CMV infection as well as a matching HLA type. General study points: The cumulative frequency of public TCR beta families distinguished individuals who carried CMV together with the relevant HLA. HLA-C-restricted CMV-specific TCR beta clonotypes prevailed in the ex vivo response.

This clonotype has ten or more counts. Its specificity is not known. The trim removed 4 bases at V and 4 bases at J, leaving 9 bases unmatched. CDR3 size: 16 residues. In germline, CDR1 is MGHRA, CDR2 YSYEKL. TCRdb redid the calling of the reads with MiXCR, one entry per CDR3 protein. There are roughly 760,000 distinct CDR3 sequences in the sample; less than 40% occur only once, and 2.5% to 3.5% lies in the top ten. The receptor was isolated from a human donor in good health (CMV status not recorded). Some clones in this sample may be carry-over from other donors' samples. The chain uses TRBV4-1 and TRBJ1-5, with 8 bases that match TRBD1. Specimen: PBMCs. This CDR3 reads CASSPTQGAGNQPQHF. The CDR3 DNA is TGCGCCAGCAGCCCGACCCAGGGGGCCGGGAATCAGCCCCAGCATTTT.